This TCR beta chain is drawn from a study of cytomegalovirus exposure and HLA in healthy donors. Study-wide background: Membership in the Caucasian-associated ancestry cluster was found for about 80% of fewer than 450 genotyped donors. Whole-study results and caveats: As was reported, the HLA-A and HLA-B alleles of most subjects were accurately predicted from TCR beta sequences. Other equally common chains were less clonally expanded than HLA-associated TCR beta chains, a later analysis showed.

Use of 60 Vbeta and 13 Jbeta primers characterized the PCR. Generated by immunoSEQ multiplex PCR, the TCRdb table keeps only in-frame clones and is missing some. Among about 96,000 clones, roughly 84% were seen once, and the ten largest hold approximately 3%. This CDR3 region has 15 residues. After removal of 5 bases from V and 0 bases from J, the junction contained 3 bases not matched to a gene. The germline gives CDR1 SEHNR, CDR2 FQNEAQ (reference sequence). A word on this clone: Its antigen is unknown.

This sequence was found in a man aged 30 to 45 in good health and CMV-seronegative. The V call is TRBV7-9, the J call TRBJ2-2; 7 bases fit TRBD1. Material for sequencing was PBMCs. This CDR3 reads CASSLGTANTGELFF. The CDR3 nucleotides read TGTGCCAGCAGCCTCGGGACAGCGAACACCGGGGAGCTGTTTTTT.